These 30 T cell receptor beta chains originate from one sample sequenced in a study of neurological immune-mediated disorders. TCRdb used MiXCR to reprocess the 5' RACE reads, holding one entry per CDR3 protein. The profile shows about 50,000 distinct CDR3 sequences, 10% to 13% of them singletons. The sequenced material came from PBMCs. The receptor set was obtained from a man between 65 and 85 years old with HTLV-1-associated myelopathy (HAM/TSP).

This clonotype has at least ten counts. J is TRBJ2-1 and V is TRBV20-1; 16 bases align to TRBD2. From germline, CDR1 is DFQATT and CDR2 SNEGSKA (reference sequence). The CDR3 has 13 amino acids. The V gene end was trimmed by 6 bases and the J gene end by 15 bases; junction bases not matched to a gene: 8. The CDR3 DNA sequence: TGCAGTGCCAGGGGGACTAGCGGGAGGGCCCCGTTCTTC. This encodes CSARGTSGRAPFF.

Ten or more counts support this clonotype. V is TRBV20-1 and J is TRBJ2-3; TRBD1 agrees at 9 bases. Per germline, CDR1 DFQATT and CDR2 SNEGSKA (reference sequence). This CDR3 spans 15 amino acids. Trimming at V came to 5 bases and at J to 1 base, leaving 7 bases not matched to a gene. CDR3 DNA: TGCAGTGCTGGACGACAGGGGGGGGGCACAGATACGCAGTATTTT. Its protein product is CSAGRQGGGTDTQYF.

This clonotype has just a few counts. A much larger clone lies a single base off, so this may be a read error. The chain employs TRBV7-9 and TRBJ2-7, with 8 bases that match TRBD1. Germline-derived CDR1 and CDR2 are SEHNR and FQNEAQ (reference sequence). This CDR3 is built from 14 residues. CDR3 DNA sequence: TGTGCCAACAGCAAAGACAGGGGTCGCGGCGAGCAGTACTTC. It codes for CANSKDRGRGEQYF.

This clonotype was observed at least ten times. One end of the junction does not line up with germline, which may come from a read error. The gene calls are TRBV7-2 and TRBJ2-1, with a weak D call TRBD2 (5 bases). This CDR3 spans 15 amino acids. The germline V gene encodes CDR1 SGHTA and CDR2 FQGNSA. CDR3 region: CASSLVGVSYNEQFF. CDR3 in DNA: TGCGCCAGCAGCTTGGTGGGAGTCTCCTACAATGAGCAGTTCTTC.

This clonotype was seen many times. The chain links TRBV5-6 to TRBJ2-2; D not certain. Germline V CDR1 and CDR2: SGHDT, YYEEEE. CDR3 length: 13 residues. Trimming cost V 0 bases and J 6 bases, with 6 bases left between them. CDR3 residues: CASSLERSGELFF. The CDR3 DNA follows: TGTGCCAGCAGCTTGGAGAGGTCCGGGGAGCTGTTTTTT.

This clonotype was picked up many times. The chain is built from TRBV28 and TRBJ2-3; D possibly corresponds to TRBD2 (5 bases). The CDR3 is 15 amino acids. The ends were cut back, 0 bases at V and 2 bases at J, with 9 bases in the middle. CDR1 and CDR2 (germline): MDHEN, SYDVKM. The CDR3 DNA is TGTGCCAGCAGTTTATGGGAGCGGACCACAGATACGCAGTATTTT. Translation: CASSLWERTTDTQYF.

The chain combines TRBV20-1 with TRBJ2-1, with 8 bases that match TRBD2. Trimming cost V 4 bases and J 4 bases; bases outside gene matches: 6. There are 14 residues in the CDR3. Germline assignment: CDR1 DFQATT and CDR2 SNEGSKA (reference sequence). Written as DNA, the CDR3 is TGCAGTGCTAAAACTAGCGGTCCTTACAATGAGCAGTTCTTC. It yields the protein CSAKTSGPYNEQFF.

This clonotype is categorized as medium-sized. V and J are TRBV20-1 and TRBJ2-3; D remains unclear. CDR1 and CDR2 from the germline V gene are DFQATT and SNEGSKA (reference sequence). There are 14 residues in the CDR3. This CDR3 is CSTLKTRGTDTQYF. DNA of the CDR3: TGCAGCACGCTTAAGACCCGGGGCACAGATACGCAGTATTTT.

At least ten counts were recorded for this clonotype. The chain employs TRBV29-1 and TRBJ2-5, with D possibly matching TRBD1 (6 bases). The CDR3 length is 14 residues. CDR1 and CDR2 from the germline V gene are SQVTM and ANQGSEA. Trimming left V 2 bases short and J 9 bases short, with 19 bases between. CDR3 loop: CSVEILGGRDPQYF. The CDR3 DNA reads TGCAGCGTTGAAATATTAGGGGGAAGAGACCCCCAGTACTTC.

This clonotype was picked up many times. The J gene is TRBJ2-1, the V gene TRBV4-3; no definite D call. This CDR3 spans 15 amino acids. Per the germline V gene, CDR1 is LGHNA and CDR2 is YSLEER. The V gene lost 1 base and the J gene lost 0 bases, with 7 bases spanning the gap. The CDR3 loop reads CASSQGWSSYNEQFF. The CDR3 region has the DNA TGCGCCAGCAGCCAAGGTTGGAGCTCCTACAATGAGCAGTTCTTC.

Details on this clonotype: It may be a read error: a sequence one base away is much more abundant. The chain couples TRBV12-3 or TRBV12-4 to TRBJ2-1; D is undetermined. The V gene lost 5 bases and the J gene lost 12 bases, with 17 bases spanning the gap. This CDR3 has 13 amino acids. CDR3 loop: CASSPARSHGQFF. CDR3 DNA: TGTGCCAGCAGTCCCGCTCGAAGCCATGGGCAGTTCTTC.

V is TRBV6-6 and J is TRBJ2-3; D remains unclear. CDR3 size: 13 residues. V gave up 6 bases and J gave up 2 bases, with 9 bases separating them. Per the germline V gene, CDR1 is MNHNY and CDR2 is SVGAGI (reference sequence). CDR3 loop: CASRNVYTDTQYF. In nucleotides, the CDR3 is TGTGCCAGCAGAAACGTATACACAGATACGCAGTATTTT.

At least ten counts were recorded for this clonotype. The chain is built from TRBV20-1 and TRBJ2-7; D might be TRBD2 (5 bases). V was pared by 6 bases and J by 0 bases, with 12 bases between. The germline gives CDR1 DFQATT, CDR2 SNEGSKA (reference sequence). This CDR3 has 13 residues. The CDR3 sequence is CSAGGLGSYEQYF. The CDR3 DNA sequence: TGCAGTGCCGGCGGGCTGGGCTCCTACGAGCAGTACTTC.

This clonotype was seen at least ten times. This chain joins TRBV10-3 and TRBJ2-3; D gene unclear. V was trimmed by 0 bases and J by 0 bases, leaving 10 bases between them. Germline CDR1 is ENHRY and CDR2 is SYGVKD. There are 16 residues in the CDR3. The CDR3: CAISESAGTSTDTQYF. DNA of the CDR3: TGTGCCATCAGTGAGTCGGCTGGAACTAGCACAGATACGCAGTATTTT.

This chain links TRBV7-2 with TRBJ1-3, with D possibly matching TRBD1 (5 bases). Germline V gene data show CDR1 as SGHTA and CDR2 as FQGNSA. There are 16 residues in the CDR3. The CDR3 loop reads CDTSHFSGTTGNTIYF. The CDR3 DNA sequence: TGTGACACCTCGCATTTCAGCGGGACTACTGGAAACACCATATATTTT.

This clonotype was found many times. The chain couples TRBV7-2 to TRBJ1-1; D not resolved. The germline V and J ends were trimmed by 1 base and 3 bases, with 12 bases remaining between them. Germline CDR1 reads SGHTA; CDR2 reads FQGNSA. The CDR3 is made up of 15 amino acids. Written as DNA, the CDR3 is TGTGCCAGCAGCTTAGTCGGGTGGTCGGACACTGAAGCTTTCTTT. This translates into CASSLVGWSDTEAFF. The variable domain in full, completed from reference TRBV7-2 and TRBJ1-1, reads GAGVSQSPSNKVTEKGKDVELRCDPISGHTALYWYRQSLGQGLEFLIYFQGNSAPDKSGLPSDRFSAERTGGSVSTLTIQRTQQEDSAVYLCASSLVGWSDTEAFFGQGTRLTVV.

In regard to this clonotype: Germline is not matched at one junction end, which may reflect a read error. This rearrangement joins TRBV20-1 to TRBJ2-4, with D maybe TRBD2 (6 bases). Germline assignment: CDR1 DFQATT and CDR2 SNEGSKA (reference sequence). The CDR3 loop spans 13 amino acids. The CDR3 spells CSSRVLGGGIQYF. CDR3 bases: TGCAGTTCTAGAGTGCTCGGGGGTGGCATTCAGTACTTC.

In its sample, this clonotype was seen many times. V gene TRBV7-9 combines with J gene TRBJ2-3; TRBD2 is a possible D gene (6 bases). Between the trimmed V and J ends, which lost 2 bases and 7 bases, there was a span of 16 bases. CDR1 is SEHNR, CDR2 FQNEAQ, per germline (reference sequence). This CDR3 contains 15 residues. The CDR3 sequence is CASSLSGEAVNTQYF. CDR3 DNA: TGTGCCAGCAGCTTATCTGGGGAGGCGGTCAATACGCAGTATTTT.

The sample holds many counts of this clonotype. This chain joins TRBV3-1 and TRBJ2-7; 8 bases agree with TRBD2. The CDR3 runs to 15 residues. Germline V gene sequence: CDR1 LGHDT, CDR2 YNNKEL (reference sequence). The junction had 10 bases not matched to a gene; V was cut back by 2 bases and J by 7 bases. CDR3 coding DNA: TGTGCCAGCAGCCAAATCTCAGCGGGAGCGAAGGAGCAGTACTTC. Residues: CASSQISAGAKEQYF.

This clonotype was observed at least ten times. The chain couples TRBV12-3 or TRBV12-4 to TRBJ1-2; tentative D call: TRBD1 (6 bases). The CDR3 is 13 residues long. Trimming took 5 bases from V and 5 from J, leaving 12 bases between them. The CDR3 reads CASSPGVRYGYTF. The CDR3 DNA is TGTGCCAGCAGTCCAGGGGTTAGGTATGGCTACACCTTC.

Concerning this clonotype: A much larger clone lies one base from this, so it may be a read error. In nucleotides, the CDR3 is TGTGCCGGCAGTTTAGGGGGGCTCTATAATTCACCCCTCCACTTT. Its protein product is CAGSLGGLYNSPLHF. The chain is built from TRBV12-3 or TRBV12-4 and TRBJ1-6, with D possibly TRBD1 on 6 matching bases. This CDR3 region has 15 residues.

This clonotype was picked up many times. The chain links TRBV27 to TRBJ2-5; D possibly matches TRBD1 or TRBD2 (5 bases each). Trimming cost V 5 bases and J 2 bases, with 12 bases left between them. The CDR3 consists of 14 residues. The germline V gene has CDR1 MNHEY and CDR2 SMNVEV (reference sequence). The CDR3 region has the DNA TGTGCCAGCAGTCCCTTCTGGGGGCAAGAGACCCAGTACTTC. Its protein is CASSPFWGQETQYF.

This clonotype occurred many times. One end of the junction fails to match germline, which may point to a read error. CDR3 nucleotide sequence: TGTGCCAGCAGTTACTCGTCGACTAGATTTTCGCATGTCTTC. It is translated as CASSYSSTRFSHVF. V and J are TRBV6-5 and TRBJ2-7; D might be TRBD2 (6 bases). This CDR3 spans 14 amino acids. Germline assignment: CDR1 MNHEY and CDR2 SVGAGI.

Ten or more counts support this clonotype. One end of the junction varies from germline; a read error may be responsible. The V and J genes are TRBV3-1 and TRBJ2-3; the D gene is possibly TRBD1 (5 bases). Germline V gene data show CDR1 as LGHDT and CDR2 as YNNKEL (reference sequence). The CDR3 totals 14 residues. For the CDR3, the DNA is TGTGCCAGCAGTCAAGTGCAGGGTGCGGATACGCAGTATTTT. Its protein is CASSQVQGADTQYF.

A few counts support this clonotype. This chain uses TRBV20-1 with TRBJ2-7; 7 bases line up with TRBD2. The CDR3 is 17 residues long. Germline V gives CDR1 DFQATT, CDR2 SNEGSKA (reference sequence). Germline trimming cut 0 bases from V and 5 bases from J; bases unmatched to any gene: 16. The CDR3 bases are TGCAGTGCTAGAGATGCAACCCAGGGAGGGGTTAACGACGAGCAGTACTTC. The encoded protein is CSARDATQGGVNDEQYF.

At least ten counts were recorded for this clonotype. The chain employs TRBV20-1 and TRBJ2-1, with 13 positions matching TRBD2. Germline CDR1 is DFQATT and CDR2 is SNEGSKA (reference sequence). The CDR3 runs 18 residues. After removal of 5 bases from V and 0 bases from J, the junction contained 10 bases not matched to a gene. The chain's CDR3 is CSASPGLAGTNSYNEQFF. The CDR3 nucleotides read TGCAGTGCTTCCCCGGGACTAGCGGGAACGAACTCCTACAATGAGCAGTTCTTC.

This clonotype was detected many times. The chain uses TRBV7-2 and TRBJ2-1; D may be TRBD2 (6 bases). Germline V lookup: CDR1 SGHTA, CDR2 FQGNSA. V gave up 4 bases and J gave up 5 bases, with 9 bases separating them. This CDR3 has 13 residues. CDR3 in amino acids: CASSWRVDNEQFF. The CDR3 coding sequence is TGTGCCAGCAGCTGGAGGGTTGACAATGAGCAGTTCTTC.

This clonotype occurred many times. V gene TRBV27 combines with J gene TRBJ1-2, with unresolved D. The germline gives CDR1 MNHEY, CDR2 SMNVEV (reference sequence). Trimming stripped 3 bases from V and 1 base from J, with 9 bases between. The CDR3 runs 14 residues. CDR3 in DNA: TGTGCCAGCAGTTTTAGCAAGTATAACTATGGCTACACCTTC. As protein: CASSFSKYNYGYTF.

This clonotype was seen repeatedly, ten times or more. For the CDR3, the DNA is TGCGCCAGCAGATCCACACTAGCGGGAGTGGGGCCAGATACGCAGTATTTT. Encoded protein: CASRSTLAGVGPDTQYF. The chain combines TRBV5-1 with TRBJ2-3, with 11 positions matching TRBD2. V gave up 5 bases and J gave up 4 bases; unmatched junction bases: 12. This CDR3 has 17 amino acids. CDR1 and CDR2 (germline): SGHRS, YFSETQ.

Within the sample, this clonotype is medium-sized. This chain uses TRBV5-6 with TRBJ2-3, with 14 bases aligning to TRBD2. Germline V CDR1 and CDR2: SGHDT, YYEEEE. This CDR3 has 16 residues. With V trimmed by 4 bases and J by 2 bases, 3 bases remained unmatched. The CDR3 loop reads CASSPTSGRVTDTQYF. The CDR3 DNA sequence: TGTGCCAGCAGCCCGACTAGCGGGAGGGTCACAGATACGCAGTATTTT. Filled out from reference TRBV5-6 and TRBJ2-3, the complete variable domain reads DAGVTQSPTHLIKTRGQQVTLRCSPKSGHDTVSWYQQALGQGPQFIFQYYEEEERQRGNFPDRFSGHQFPNYSSELNVNALLLGDSALYLCASSPTSGRVTDTQYFGPGTRLTVL.